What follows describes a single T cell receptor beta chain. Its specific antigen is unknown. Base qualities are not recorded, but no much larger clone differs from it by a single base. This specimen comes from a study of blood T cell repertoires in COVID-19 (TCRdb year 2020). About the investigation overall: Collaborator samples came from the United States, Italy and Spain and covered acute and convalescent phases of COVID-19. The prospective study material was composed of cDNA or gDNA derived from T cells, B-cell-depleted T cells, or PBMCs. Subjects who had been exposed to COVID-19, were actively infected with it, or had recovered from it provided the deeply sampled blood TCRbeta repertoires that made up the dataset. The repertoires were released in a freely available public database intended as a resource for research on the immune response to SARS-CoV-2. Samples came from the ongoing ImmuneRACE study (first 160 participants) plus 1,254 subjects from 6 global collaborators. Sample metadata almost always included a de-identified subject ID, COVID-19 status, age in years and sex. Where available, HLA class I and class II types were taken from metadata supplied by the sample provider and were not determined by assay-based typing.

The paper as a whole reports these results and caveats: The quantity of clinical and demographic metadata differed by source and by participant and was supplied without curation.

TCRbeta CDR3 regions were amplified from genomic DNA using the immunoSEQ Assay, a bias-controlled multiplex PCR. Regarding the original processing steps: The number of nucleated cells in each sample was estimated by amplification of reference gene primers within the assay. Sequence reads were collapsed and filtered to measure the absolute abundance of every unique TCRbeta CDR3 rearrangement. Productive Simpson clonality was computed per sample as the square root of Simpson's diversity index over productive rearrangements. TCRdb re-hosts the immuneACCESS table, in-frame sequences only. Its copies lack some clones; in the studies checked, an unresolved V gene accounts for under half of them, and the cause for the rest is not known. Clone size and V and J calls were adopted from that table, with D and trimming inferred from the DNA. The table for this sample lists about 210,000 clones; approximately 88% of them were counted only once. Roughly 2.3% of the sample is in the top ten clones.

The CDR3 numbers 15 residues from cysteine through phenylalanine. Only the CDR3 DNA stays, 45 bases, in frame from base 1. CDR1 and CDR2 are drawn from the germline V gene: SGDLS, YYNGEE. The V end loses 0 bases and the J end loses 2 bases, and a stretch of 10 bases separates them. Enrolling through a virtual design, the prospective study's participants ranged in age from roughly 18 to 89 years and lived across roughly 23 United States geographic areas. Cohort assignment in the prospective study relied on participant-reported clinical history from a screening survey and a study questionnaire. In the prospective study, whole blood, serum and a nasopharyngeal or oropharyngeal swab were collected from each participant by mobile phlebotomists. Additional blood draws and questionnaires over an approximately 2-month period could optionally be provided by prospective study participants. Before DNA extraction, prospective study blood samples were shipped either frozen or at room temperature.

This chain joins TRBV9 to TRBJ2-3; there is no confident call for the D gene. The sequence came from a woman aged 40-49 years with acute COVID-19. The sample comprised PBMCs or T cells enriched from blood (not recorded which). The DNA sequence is TGTGCCAGCAGCGTAGTACTGCACCCCACAGATACGCAGTATTTT. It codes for CASSVVLHPTDTQYF.